The clone carrying this T cell receptor (beta chain) was seen only a few times. These data originate in a study of cytomegalovirus exposure and HLA in healthy donors. The PCR had 60 Vbeta and 13 Jbeta primers. Only in-frame clones appear in the TCRdb table, and some are missing; sequencing was by immunoSEQ multiplex PCR. The sample lists fewer than 200,000 clones; more than 70% were seen once. Per the germline V gene, CDR1 is MNHEY and CDR2 is SMNVEV (reference sequence). CDR3 length: 14 residues. Unmatched junction bases numbered 2, after V lost 5 bases and J lost 0 bases. Material: PBMCs. This receptor was identified in a girl aged 5 to 17 in good health and CMV-seronegative. This rearrangement joins TRBV27 to TRBJ1-1, with 8 bases fitting TRBD1. CDR3 DNA: TGTGCCAGCAGTCCGGGACAGGTGAACACTGAAGCTTTCTTT. Encoded protein: CASSPGQVNTEAFF.